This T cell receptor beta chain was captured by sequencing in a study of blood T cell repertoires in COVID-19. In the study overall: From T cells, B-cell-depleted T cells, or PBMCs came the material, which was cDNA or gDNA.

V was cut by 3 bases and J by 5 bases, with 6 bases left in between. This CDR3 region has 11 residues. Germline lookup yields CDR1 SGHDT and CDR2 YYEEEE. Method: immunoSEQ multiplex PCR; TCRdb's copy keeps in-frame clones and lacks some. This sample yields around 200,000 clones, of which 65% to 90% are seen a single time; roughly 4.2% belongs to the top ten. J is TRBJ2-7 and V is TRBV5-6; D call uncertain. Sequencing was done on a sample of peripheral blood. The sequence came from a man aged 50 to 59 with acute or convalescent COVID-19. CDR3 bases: TGTGCCAGCAGCTCCCCCAACGAGCAGTACTTC. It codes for CASSSPNEQYF.